This T cell receptor (beta chain) was documented in a study of CD8 T cells in Susac syndrome. Roughly 0.45 to 1 ug RNA was reverse transcribed with random hexamers. TCRdb passed the immunoSEQ multiplex PCR reads through MiXCR, listing each CDR3 protein once. The repertoire holds around 100,000 distinct CDR3 sequences, roughly 96% seen once, with approximately 0.33% in the top ten. The CDR3 covers 15 residues. The trim removed 5 bases at V and 4 bases at J, leaving 7 bases unmatched. Germline V gene sequence: CDR1 DFQATT, CDR2 SNEGSKA (reference sequence). The receptor was derived from a human donor with Susac syndrome. J is TRBJ2-1 and V is TRBV20-1, with 11 bases matching TRBD2. The material sequenced was CD8+ T cells from PBMCs. In DNA, the CDR3 is TGCAGTGCTCCCCCCGGGACTAGCGGTTACAATGAGCAGTTCTTC. This encodes CSAPPGTSGYNEQFF.